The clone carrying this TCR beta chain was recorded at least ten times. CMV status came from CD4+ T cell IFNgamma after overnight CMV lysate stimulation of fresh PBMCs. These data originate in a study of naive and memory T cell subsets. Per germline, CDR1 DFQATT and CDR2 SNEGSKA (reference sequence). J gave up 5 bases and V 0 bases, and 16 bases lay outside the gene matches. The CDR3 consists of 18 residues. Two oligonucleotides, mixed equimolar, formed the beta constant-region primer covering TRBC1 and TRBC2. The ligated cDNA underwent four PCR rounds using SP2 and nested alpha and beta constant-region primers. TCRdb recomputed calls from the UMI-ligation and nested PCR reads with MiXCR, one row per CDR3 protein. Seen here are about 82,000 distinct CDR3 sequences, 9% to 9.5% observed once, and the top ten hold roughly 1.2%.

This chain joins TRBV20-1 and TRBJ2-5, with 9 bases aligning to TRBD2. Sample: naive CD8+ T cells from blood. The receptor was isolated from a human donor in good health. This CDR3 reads CSARDLEGSGSGGETQYF. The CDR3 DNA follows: TGCAGTGCTAGAGATCTTGAGGGTAGCGGGAGTGGCGGTGAGACCCAGTACTTC.